This TCR beta chain was recorded in a study of PD-1 blockade in classical Hodgkin lymphoma. Exposure to brentuximab vedotin varied, and each patient had relapsed following autologous stem cell transplantation. Germline assignment: CDR1 MNHNY and CDR2 SVGAGI (reference sequence). This CDR3 region has 14 residues. The germline V and J ends were trimmed by 0 bases and 5 bases, with 11 bases remaining between them. Measured with immunoSEQ multiplex PCR; TCRdb has only the in-frame clones, and not every one. The sample lists 100,000 or so clones; around 89% were seen once. The gene calls are TRBV6-6 and TRBJ2-7; tentative D call: TRBD2 (6 bases). The sample in question was peripheral blood mononuclear cells (PBMCs), obtained before the second cycle of nivolumab. This clonotype was obtained from a human donor with classical Hodgkin lymphoma. CDR3: CASSYSDGGHEQYF. CDR3 sequence (DNA): TGTGCCAGCAGTTACTCGGACGGGGGACACGAGCAGTACTTC.